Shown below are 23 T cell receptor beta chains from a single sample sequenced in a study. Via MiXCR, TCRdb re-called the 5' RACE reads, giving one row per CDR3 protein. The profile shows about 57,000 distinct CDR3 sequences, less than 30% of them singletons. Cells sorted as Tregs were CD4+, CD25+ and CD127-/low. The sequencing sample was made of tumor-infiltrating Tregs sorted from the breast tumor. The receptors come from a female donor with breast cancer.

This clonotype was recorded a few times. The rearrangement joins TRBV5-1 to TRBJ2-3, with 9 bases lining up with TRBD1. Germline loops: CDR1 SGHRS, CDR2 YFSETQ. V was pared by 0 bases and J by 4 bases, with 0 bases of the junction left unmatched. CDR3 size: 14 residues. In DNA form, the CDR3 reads TGCGCCAGCAGCTTGGGGACAGGGGCAGATACGCAGTATTTT. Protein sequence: CASSLGTGADTQYF.

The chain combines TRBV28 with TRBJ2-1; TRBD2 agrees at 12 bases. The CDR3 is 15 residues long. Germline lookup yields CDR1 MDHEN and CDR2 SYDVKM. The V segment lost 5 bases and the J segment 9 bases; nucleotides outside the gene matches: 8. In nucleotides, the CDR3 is TGTGCCAGCAGTCCTATGACTAGCGGGAGTACTGAGCAGTTCTTC. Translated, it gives CASSPMTSGSTEQFF. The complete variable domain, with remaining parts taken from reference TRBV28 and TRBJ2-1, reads DVKVTQSSRYLVKRTGEKVFLECVQDMDHENMFWYRQDPGLGLRLIYFSYDVKMKEKGDIPEGYSVSREKKERFSLILESASTNQTSMYLCASSPMTSGSTEQFFGPGTRLTVL.

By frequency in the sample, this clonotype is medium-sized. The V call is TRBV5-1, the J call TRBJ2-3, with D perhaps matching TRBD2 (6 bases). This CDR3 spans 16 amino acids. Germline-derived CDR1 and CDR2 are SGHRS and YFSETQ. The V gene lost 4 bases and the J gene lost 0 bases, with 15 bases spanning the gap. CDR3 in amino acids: CASSVDGRTSTDTQYF. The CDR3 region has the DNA TGCGCCAGCAGCGTCGATGGGAGGACTAGCACAGATACGCAGTATTTT.

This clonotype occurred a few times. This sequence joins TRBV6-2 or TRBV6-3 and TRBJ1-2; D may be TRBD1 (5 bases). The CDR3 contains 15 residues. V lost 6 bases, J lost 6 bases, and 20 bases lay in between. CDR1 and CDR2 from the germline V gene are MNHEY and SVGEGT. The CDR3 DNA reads TGTGCCAGCAGCCCCATCGGGCAGGGACCCCATGGCTACACCTTC. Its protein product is CASSPIGQGPHGYTF.

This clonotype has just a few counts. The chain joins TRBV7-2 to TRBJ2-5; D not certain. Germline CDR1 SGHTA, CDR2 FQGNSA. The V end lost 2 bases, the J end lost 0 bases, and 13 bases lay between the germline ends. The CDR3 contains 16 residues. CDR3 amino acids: CASSLYVVGYQETQYF. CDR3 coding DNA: TGTGCCAGCAGCTTATATGTAGTTGGGTACCAAGAGACCCAGTACTTC.

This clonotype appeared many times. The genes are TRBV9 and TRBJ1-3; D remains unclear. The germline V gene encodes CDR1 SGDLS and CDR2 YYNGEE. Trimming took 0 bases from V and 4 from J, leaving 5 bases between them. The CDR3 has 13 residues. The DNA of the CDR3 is TGTGCCAGCAGCGTAGCCTCAGGAAACACCATATATTTT. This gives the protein CASSVASGNTIYF.

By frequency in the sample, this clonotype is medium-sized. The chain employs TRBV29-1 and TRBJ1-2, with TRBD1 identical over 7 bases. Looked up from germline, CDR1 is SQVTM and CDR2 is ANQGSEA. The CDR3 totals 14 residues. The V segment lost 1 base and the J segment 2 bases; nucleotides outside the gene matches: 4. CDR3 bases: TGCAGCGTTGAAGCGGGACAGCCCAACTATGGCTACACCTTC. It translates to CSVEAGQPNYGYTF. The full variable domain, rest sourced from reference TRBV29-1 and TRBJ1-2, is SAVISQKPSRDICQRGTSLTIQCQVDSQVTMMFWYRQQPGQSLTLIATANQGSEATYESGFVIDKFPISRPNLTFSTLTVSNMSPEDSSIYLCSVEAGQPNYGYTFGSGTRLTVV.

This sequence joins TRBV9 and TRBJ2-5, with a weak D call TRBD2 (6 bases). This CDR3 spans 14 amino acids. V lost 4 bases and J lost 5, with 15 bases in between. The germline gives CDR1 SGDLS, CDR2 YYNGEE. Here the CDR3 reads CASSPETRSETQYF. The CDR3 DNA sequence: TGTGCCAGCAGCCCTGAGACTAGATCCGAGACCCAGTACTTC.

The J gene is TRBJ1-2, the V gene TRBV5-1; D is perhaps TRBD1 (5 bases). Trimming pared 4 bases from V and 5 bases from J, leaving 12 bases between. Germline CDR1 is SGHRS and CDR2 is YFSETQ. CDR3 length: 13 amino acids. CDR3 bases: TGCGCCAGCAGCCGCGGGGGTCAGTATGGCTACACCTTC. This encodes CASSRGGQYGYTF. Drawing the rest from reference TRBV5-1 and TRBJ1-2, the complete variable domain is KAGVTQTPRYLIKTRGQQVTLSCSPISGHRSVSWYQQTPGQGLQFLFEYFSETQRNKGNFPGRFSGRQFSNSRSEMNVSTLELGDSALYLCASSRGGQYGYTFGSGTRLTVV.

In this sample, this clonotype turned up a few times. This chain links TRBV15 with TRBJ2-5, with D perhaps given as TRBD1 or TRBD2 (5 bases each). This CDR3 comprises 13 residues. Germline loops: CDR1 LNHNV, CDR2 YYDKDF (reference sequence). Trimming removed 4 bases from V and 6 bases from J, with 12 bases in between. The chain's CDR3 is CATSKWDGQTQYF. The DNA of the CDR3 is TGTGCCACCAGCAAATGGGACGGTCAGACCCAGTACTTC.

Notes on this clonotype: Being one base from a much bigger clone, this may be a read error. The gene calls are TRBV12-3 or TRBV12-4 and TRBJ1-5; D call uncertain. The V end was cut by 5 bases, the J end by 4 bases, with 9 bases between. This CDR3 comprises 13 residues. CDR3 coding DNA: TGTGCCAGCAGTGTGGAAGGGAATCAGCCCCAGCATTTT. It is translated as CASSVEGNQPQHF.

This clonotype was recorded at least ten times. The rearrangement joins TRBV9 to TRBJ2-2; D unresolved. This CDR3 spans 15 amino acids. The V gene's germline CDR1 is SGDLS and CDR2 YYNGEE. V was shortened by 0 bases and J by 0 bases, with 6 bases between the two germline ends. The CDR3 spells CASSVGHANTGELFF. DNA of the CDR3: TGTGCCAGCAGCGTAGGTCACGCGAACACCGGGGAGCTGTTTTTT.

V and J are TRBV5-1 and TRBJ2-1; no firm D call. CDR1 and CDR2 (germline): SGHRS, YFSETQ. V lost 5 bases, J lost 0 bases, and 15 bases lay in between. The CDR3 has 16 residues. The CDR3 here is CASRTRPTSSYNEQFF. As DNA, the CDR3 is TGCGCCAGCAGAACTCGACCAACAAGCTCCTACAATGAGCAGTTCTTC.

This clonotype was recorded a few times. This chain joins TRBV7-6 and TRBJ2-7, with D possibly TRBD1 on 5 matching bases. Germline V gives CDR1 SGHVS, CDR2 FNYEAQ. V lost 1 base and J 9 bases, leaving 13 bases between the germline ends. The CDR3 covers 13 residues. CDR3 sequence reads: CASSLGQGNLQYF. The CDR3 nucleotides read TGTGCCAGCAGCTTAGGTCAGGGAAATTTGCAGTACTTC.

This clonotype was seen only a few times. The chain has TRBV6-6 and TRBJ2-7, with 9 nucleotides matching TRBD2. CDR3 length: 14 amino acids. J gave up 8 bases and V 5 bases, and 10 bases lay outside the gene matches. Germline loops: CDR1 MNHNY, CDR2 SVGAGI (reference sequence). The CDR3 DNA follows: TGTGCCAGCAGTACAACTAGCGGGTATAACAAGCAGTACTTC. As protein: CASSTTSGYNKQYF.

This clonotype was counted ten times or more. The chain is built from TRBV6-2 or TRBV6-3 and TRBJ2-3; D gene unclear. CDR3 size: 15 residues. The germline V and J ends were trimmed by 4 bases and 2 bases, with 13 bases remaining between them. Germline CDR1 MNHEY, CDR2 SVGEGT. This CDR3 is CASSSRPPHTDTQYF. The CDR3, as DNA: TGTGCCAGCAGTTCCAGGCCACCGCACACAGATACGCAGTATTTT.

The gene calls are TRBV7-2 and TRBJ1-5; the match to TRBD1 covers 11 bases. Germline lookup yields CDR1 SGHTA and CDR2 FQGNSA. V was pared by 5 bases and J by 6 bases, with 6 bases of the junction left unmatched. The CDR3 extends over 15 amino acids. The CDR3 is CASSPGTGGGQPQHF. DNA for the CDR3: TGTGCCAGCAGCCCAGGGACAGGGGGGGGTCAGCCCCAGCATTTT.

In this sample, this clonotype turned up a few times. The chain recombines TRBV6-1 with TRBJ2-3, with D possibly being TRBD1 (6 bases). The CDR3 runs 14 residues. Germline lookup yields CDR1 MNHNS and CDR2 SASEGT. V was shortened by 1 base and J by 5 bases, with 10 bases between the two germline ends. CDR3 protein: CASSEGAGVDTQYF. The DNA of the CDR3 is TGTGCCAGCAGTGAAGGGGCAGGGGTAGATACGCAGTATTTT.

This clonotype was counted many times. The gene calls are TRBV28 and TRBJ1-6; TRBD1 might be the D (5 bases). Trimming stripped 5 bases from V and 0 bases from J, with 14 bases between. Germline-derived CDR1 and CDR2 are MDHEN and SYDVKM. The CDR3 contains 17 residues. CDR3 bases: TGTGCCAGCAGTACCCGACAGTCAAGCTCCTATAATTCACCCCTCCACTTT. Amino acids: CASSTRQSSSYNSPLHF.

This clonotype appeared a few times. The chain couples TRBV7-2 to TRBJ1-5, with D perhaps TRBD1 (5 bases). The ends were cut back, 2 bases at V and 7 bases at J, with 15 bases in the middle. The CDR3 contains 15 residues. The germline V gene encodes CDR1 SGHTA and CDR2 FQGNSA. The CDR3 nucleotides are TGTGCCAGCAGCTTACGGGGGGACCTAAACCAGCCCCAGCATTTT. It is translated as CASSLRGDLNQPQHF.

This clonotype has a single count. The CDR3 loop is CSVDRGERNEQFF. The CDR3 DNA reads as TGCAGCGTTGATCGGGGCGAACGCAATGAGCAGTTCTTC. The chain combines TRBV29-1 with TRBJ2-1; D might be TRBD1 or TRBD2, each matching 5 bases. CDR1 and CDR2 from the germline V gene are SQVTM and ANQGSEA. The CDR3 consists of 13 residues. The ends were cut back, 3 bases at V and 6 bases at J, with 12 bases in the middle.

The chain's CDR3 is CASSPPGLATYEQYF. CDR3 nucleotides: TGTGCCAGCTCACCACCTGGGCTAGCCACCTACGAGCAGTACTTC. V is TRBV18 and J is TRBJ2-7, with a tentative D call TRBD2 (5 bases). This CDR3 is 15 amino acids long. Per the germline V gene, CDR1 is KGHSH and CDR2 is LQKENI. With 0 bases removed from V and 2 bases from J, the gap between germline ends came to 11 bases.

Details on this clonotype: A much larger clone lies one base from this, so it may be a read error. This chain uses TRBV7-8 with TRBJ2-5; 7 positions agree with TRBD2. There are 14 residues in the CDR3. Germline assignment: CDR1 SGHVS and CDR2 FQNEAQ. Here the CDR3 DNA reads TGTACCAGCAGCGTCGGGACTACTCAAGAGACCCAGTACTTC. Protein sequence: CTSSVGTTQETQYF. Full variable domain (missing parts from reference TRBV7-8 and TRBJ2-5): GAGVSQSPRYKVAKRGQDVALRCDPISGHVSLFWYQQALGQGPEFLTYFQNEAQLDKSGLPSDRFFAERPEGSVSTLKIQRTQQEDSAVYLCTSSVGTTQETQYFGPGTRLLVL.